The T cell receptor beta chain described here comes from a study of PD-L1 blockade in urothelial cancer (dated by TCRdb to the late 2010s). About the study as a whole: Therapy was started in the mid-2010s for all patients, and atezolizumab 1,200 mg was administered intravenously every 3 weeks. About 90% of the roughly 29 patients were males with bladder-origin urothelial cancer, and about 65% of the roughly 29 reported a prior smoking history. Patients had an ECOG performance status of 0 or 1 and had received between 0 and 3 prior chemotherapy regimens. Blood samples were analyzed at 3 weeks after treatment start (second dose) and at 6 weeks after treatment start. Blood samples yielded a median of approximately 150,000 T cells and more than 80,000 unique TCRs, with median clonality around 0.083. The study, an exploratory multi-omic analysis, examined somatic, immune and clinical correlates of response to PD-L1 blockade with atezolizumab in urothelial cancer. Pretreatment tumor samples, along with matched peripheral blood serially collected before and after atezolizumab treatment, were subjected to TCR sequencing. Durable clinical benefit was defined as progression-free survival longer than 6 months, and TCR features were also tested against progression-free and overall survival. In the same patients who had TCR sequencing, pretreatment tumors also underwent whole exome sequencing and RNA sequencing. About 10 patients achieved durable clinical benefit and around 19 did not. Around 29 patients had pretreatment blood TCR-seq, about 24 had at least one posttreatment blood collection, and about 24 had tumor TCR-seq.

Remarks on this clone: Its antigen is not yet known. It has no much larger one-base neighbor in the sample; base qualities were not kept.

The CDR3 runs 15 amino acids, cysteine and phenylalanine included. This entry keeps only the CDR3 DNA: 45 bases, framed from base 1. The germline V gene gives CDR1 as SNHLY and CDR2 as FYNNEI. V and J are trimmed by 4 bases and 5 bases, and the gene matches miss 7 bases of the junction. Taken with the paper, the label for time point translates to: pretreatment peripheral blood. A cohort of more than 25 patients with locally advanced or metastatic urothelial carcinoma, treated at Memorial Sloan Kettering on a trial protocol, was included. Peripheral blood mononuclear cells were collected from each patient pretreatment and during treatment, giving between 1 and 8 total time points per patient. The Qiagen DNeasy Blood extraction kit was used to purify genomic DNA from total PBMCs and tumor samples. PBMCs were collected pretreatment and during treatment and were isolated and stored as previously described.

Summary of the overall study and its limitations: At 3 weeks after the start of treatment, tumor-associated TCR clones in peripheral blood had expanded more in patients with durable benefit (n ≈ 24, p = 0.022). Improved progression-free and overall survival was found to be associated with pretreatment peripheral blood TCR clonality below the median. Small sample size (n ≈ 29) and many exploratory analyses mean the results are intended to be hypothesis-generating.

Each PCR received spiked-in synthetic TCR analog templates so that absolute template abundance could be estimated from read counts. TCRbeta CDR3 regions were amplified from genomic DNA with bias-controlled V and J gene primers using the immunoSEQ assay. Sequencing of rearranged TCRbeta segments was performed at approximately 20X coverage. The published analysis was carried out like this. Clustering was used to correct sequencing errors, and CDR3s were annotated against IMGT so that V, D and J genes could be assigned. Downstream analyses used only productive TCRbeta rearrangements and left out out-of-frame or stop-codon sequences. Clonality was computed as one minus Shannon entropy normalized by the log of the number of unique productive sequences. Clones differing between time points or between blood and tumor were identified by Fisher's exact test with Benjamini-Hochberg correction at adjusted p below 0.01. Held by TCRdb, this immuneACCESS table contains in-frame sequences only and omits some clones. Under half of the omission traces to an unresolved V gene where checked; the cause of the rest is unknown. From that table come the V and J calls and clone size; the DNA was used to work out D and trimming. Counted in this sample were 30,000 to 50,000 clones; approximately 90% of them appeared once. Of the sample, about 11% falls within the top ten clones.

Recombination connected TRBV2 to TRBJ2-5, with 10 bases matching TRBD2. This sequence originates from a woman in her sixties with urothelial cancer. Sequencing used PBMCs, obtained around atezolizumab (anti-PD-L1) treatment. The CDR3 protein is CASSGTSGIGETQYF. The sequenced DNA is TGTGCCAGCAGTGGAACTAGCGGGATTGGGGAGACCCAGTACTTC.